The rows below give T cell receptor beta chains drawn from one sample of a study of shared clonotypes between healthy human individuals. The method was immunoSEQ multiplex PCR; TCRdb's version includes in-frame clones alone and lacks a portion of them. The repertoire holds about 2.1 million clones, with more than 85% as singletons. Sequenced sample: naive CD8+ T cells from PBMCs. The receptors derive from a man aged 18 to 29 in good health. Some clones in this sample may be carry-over from other donors' samples. Both conserved end residues are part of each CDR3. Fields, in order: J gene, V gene, clone size, D gene, CDR3 DNA, CDR3 protein. A D gene is named only where the DNA matches it firmly. The listing skips clone size in some rows; elsewhere it reads once, few, many or a size class.

j_call: TRBJ1-1
v_call: TRBV7-3
clone_size: NA
d_call: NA
cdr3_nt: TGTGCCAGCAGCTTAACAGAGAACACTGAAGCTTTCTTT
cdr3_aa: CASSLTENTEAFF

j_call: TRBJ2-5
v_call: TRBV7-9
clone_size: NA
d_call: TRBD2
cdr3_nt: TGTGCCAGCAGCCACATAGCGGGAGGCGTGATCCAGTACTTC
cdr3_aa: CASSHIAGGVIQYF

j_call: TRBJ1-1
v_call: TRBV5-1
clone_size: NA
d_call: TRBD1
cdr3_nt: TGCGCCAGCGCATTCAGGGGGCAGGCTGAAGCTTTCTTT
cdr3_aa: CASAFRGQAEAFF

j_call: TRBJ2-7
v_call: TRBV4-1
clone_size: NA
d_call: TRBD1
cdr3_nt: TGCGCCAGCAGCCAAATACAGGGGGCGCCCGAGCAGTACTTC
cdr3_aa: CASSQIQGAPEQYF

j_call: TRBJ2-5
v_call: TRBV7-9
clone_size: NA
d_call: NA
cdr3_nt: TGTGCCAGCAGCGATACCGGGACACCCTCCCAATACTTC
cdr3_aa: CASSDTGTPSQYF

j_call: TRBJ2-2
v_call: TRBV6-5
clone_size: NA
d_call: NA
cdr3_nt: TGTGCCAGCAGTTACGGCAGCCCGGTAAACACCGGGGAGCTGTTTTTT
cdr3_aa: CASSYGSPVNTGELFF

j_call: TRBJ1-4
v_call: TRBV28
clone_size: NA
d_call: NA
cdr3_nt: TGTGCCAGCAGTCCCCAGGGTTGGGAGGGAAAACTGTTTTTT
cdr3_aa: CASSPQGWEGKLFF

j_call: TRBJ2-3
v_call: TRBV7-9
clone_size: once
d_call: NA
cdr3_nt: TGTGCCAGCAGCTTAGCGGGCAGGAGCACAGATACGCAGTATTTT
cdr3_aa: CASSLAGRSTDTQYF

j_call: TRBJ1-2
v_call: TRBV15
clone_size: NA
d_call: NA
cdr3_nt: TGTGCCACCAGCCCTGGGGGGGAGGCCTATGGCTACACCTTC
cdr3_aa: CATSPGGEAYGYTF

j_call: TRBJ1-2
v_call: TRBV10-3
clone_size: few
d_call: NA
cdr3_nt: TGTGCCATCAGTGAGTCACAGGGCTCGTCGGGCTACACCTTC
cdr3_aa: CAISESQGSSGYTF

j_call: TRBJ1-1
v_call: TRBV7-3
clone_size: few
d_call: TRBD1
cdr3_nt: TGTGCCAGCAGCGCCGGGACAGGGAAGGCTTTCTTT
cdr3_aa: CASSAGTGKAFF

j_call: TRBJ2-7
v_call: TRBV4-3
clone_size: NA
d_call: TRBD2
cdr3_nt: TGCGCCAGCAGCCAGGAATGGGGATGGGTCCTAGCGGGGTCCTACGAGCAGTACTTC
cdr3_aa: CASSQEWGWVLAGSYEQYF

j_call: TRBJ2-1
v_call: TRBV9
clone_size: NA
d_call: TRBD2
cdr3_nt: TGTGCCAGCAGCGCGGGACTAGCGAATGAGCAGTTCTTC
cdr3_aa: CASSAGLANEQFF

j_call: TRBJ1-2
v_call: TRBV6-5
clone_size: NA
d_call: NA
cdr3_nt: TGTGCCAGCAGTGAACGCTACTATGGCTACACCTTC
cdr3_aa: CASSERYYGYTF

j_call: TRBJ1-2
v_call: TRBV7-3
clone_size: NA
d_call: TRBD1
cdr3_nt: TGTGCCAGCAGCTTATTCGGGCACGAGGGGGCGCATGGCTACACCTTC
cdr3_aa: CASSLFGHEGAHGYTF

j_call: TRBJ2-1
v_call: TRBV5-1
clone_size: NA
d_call: NA
cdr3_nt: TGCGCCAGCAGCTTGGGGGACAATGAGCAGTTCTTC
cdr3_aa: CASSLGDNEQFF

j_call: TRBJ2-7
v_call: TRBV18
clone_size: NA
d_call: NA
cdr3_nt: TGTGCCAGCTCACCACTCGCCAGCGGGCCCTACGAGCAGTACTTC
cdr3_aa: CASSPLASGPYEQYF

j_call: TRBJ2-1
v_call: TRBV7-9
clone_size: NA
d_call: TRBD2
cdr3_nt: TGTGCCAGCAGCCCCATAGCGGGGGGCATCAATGAGCAGTTCTTC
cdr3_aa: CASSPIAGGINEQFF

j_call: TRBJ2-1
v_call: TRBV27
clone_size: NA
d_call: TRBD2
cdr3_nt: TGTGCCAGCAGTTTAATCGGGACTAGCGGGCCCTACAATGAGCAGTTCTTC
cdr3_aa: CASSLIGTSGPYNEQFF

j_call: TRBJ2-5
v_call: TRBV7-3
clone_size: NA
d_call: NA
cdr3_nt: TGTGCCAGCAGCCCGGGGGTTTGGGAGACCCAGTACTTC
cdr3_aa: CASSPGVWETQYF

j_call: TRBJ2-1
v_call: TRBV27
clone_size: once
d_call: NA
cdr3_nt: TGTGCCAGCAGTTTAGTGGGAGTTTACAATGAGCAGTTCTTC
cdr3_aa: CASSLVGVYNEQFF

j_call: TRBJ2-2
v_call: TRBV28
clone_size: NA
d_call: NA
cdr3_nt: TGTGCCAGCAGTCCCGCAGGTAGCGGAGCATTTGGCGGGGAGCTGTTTTTT
cdr3_aa: CASSPAGSGAFGGELFF

j_call: TRBJ2-2
v_call: TRBV4-2
clone_size: NA
d_call: TRBD2
cdr3_nt: TGTGCCAGCAGCCAGGGACTAGCGGGATACATCGACACCGGGGAGCTGTTTTTT
cdr3_aa: CASSQGLAGYIDTGELFF

j_call: TRBJ1-6
v_call: TRBV4-3
clone_size: NA
d_call: NA
cdr3_nt: TGCGCCAGCAGCCATGTCCAGGGTTATAATTCACCCCTCCACTTT
cdr3_aa: CASSHVQGYNSPLHF

j_call: TRBJ2-7
v_call: TRBV6-5
clone_size: NA
d_call: NA
cdr3_nt: TGTGCCAGCAGTTACCTAACCCCTAGTGGGGCGAACGAGCAGTACTTC
cdr3_aa: CASSYLTPSGANEQYF

j_call: TRBJ2-7
v_call: TRBV2
clone_size: NA
d_call: NA
cdr3_nt: TGTGCCAGCGAGGGACCCCCCGGGGCCTACGAGCAGTACTTC
cdr3_aa: CASEGPPGAYEQYF

j_call: TRBJ2-5
v_call: TRBV28
clone_size: NA
d_call: NA
cdr3_nt: TGTGCCAGCAGTTCCCAGGAGACCCAGTACTTC
cdr3_aa: CASSSQETQYF

j_call: TRBJ2-7
v_call: TRBV7-9
clone_size: NA
d_call: TRBD2
cdr3_nt: TGTGCCAGCAGCCCCCCAATAACTAGCGGGAGGGCTCGCTACGAGCAGTACTTC
cdr3_aa: CASSPPITSGRARYEQYF

j_call: TRBJ2-1
v_call: TRBV9
clone_size: NA
d_call: TRBD2
cdr3_nt: TGTGCCAGCAGCATACCGGGAGGAAGGCAGTTCTTC
cdr3_aa: CASSIPGGRQFF

j_call: TRBJ2-7
v_call: TRBV27
clone_size: NA
d_call: TRBD2
cdr3_nt: TGTGCCAGCAGCCACACTAGCGAGATCTACGAGCAGTACTTC
cdr3_aa: CASSHTSEIYEQYF

j_call: TRBJ1-2
v_call: TRBV7-8
clone_size: once
d_call: NA
cdr3_nt: TGTGCCAGCAGCCACGGGACCCCTGGCTACACCTTC
cdr3_aa: CASSHGTPGYTF

j_call: TRBJ2-7
v_call: TRBV7-9
clone_size: NA
d_call: NA
cdr3_nt: TGTGCCAGCAGCTCCTTCTACTACGAGCAGTACTTC
cdr3_aa: CASSSFYYEQYF

j_call: TRBJ1-5
v_call: TRBV19
clone_size: NA
d_call: TRBD1
cdr3_nt: TGTGCCAGTACTCAGACAGGGCTCCCCAATCAGCCCCAGCATTTT
cdr3_aa: CASTQTGLPNQPQHF

j_call: TRBJ2-1
v_call: TRBV15
clone_size: NA
d_call: NA
cdr3_nt: TGTGCCACCAGCAGAGACCCTTTAAATGAGCAGTTCTTC
cdr3_aa: CATSRDPLNEQFF

j_call: TRBJ1-2
v_call: TRBV5-4
clone_size: once
d_call: NA
cdr3_nt: TGTGCCAGCAGCTCGTACATGGATACTTATGGCTACACCTTC
cdr3_aa: CASSSYMDTYGYTF

j_call: TRBJ1-1
v_call: TRBV5-1
clone_size: NA
d_call: NA
cdr3_nt: TGCGCCAGCAGCTTGCGGCCAGGGGCGAACACTGAAGCTTTCTTT
cdr3_aa: CASSLRPGANTEAFF

j_call: TRBJ2-7
v_call: TRBV7-8
clone_size: NA
d_call: NA
cdr3_nt: TGTGCCAGCAGCACAAACGTTGGCAGGGCTTCGTCCTACGAGCAGTACTTC
cdr3_aa: CASSTNVGRASSYEQYF

j_call: TRBJ2-2
v_call: TRBV7-6
clone_size: NA
d_call: NA
cdr3_nt: TGTGCCAGCAGCCTAACGGGGCGGCCGAACACCGGGGAGCTGTTTTTT
cdr3_aa: CASSLTGRPNTGELFF

j_call: TRBJ1-1
v_call: TRBV6-5
clone_size: NA
d_call: NA
cdr3_nt: TGTGCCAGCAGAACCAGGGGCATGAACACTGAAGCTTTCTTT
cdr3_aa: CASRTRGMNTEAFF

j_call: TRBJ2-7
v_call: TRBV14
clone_size: NA
d_call: TRBD1
cdr3_nt: TGTGCCAGCAGCCTGGGACAGGGGGCGTACGAGCAGTACTTC
cdr3_aa: CASSLGQGAYEQYF

j_call: TRBJ2-5
v_call: TRBV5-1
clone_size: NA
d_call: TRBD2
cdr3_nt: TGCGCCAGCAGCAACGGGAGGGCCATAGAAGAGACCCAGTACTTC
cdr3_aa: CASSNGRAIEETQYF

j_call: TRBJ1-2
v_call: TRBV7-3
clone_size: NA
d_call: NA
cdr3_nt: TGTGCCAGCAGCTCGGCAGGGGAGGAAGGCTACACCTTC
cdr3_aa: CASSSAGEEGYTF

j_call: TRBJ1-1
v_call: TRBV9
clone_size: NA
d_call: TRBD1
cdr3_nt: TGTGCCAGCAGCGTCGGGACAGGGGGCGCGGGCACTGAAGCTTTCTTT
cdr3_aa: CASSVGTGGAGTEAFF

j_call: TRBJ2-7
v_call: TRBV7-9
clone_size: once
d_call: TRBD1
cdr3_nt: TGTGCCAGCAGCGAGAGCGGACAGGGGGCCTACGAGCAGTACTTC
cdr3_aa: CASSESGQGAYEQYF

j_call: TRBJ2-1
v_call: TRBV7-8
clone_size: NA
d_call: NA
cdr3_nt: TGTGCCAGCAGCTTACCATCTAATGAGCAGTTCTTC
cdr3_aa: CASSLPSNEQFF

j_call: TRBJ2-1
v_call: TRBV7-6
clone_size: NA
d_call: TRBD2
cdr3_nt: TGTGCCAGCAGCTTAATAGCGGGAGTCGGTTACAATGAGCAGTTCTTC
cdr3_aa: CASSLIAGVGYNEQFF

j_call: TRBJ2-7
v_call: TRBV10-1
clone_size: NA
d_call: NA
cdr3_nt: TGCGCCAGCAGTGAATACTTAGCGAGCGGTTACCAGGGGGAGCAGTACTTC
cdr3_aa: CASSEYLASGYQGEQYF